The rows below give T cell receptor beta chains drawn from one sample of a study of cytomegalovirus exposure and HLA in healthy donors. This table comes from immunoSEQ multiplex PCR, and its TCRdb copy is limited to in-frame clones, with some not included. The profile shows 95,000 to 150,000 clones, 88% of them singletons. The sequenced material came from PBMCs. Receptor source: a woman younger than 35 in good health and CMV-seropositive. Both conserved end residues are part of each CDR3. Each record gives: CDR3 protein, CDR3 DNA, clone size, V gene, J gene, D gene. A D gene is named only where the DNA matches it firmly. Clone sizes are given selectively: once, few, many, or a class where the clone is expanded.

CDR3aa: CASSVGGYEQFF
CDR3nt: TGTGCCAGCAGCGTAGGAGGGTATGAGCAGTTCTTC
abundance: .
v_gene: TRBV9
j_gene: TRBJ2-1
d_gene: .

CDR3aa: CASSPHLRGQGAGEQYF
CDR3nt: TGTGCCAGCAGCCCCCACTTAAGAGGACAGGGGGCGGGGGAGCAGTACTTC
abundance: once
v_gene: TRBV11-2
j_gene: TRBJ2-7
d_gene: TRBD1

CDR3aa: CASNRAGSEYETQYF
CDR3nt: TGTGCCAGCAACCGGGCAGGGTCTGAGTATGAGACCCAGTACTTC
abundance: .
v_gene: TRBV5-4
j_gene: TRBJ2-5
d_gene: .

CDR3aa: CASSVPNPSGGPTDTQYF
CDR3nt: TGTGCCAGCAGCGTTCCAAACCCTAGCGGGGGGCCCACAGATACGCAGTATTTT
abundance: once
v_gene: TRBV7-9
j_gene: TRBJ2-3
d_gene: TRBD2

CDR3aa: CASSGGQRFTDTQYF
CDR3nt: TGTGCCAGCAGCGGCGGACAGCGTTTCACAGATACGCAGTATTTT
abundance: .
v_gene: TRBV9
j_gene: TRBJ2-3
d_gene: .

CDR3aa: CASSLDRQGPSGYTF
CDR3nt: TGTGCCAGCAGCTTAGACCGACAGGGACCCTCTGGCTACACCTTC
abundance: .
v_gene: TRBV7-8
j_gene: TRBJ1-2
d_gene: TRBD1

CDR3aa: CASSSGGAGDGYTF
CDR3nt: TGTGCCAGCAGCTCAGGGGGCGCGGGGGATGGCTACACCTTC
abundance: .
v_gene: TRBV9
j_gene: TRBJ1-2
d_gene: TRBD1

CDR3aa: CASSLADLAGANYNEQFF
CDR3nt: TGCGCCAGCAGCTTGGCCGATCTAGCGGGGGCCAACTACAATGAGCAGTTCTTC
abundance: .
v_gene: TRBV5-1
j_gene: TRBJ2-1
d_gene: TRBD2

CDR3aa: CASSEARTGSDYGYTF
CDR3nt: TGTGCCAGCAGTGAAGCCCGGACAGGGTCCGACTATGGCTACACCTTC
abundance: .
v_gene: TRBV2
j_gene: TRBJ1-2
d_gene: TRBD1

CDR3aa: CASSLQRTGQPQHF
CDR3nt: TGTGCCAGCAGCTTACAGAGGACGGGGCAGCCCCAGCATTTT
abundance: .
v_gene: TRBV5-6
j_gene: TRBJ1-5
d_gene: .

CDR3aa: CASRRTPTIAKNIQYF
CDR3nt: TGTGCCAGCAGGCGGACTCCAACTATAGCCAAAAACATTCAGTACTTC
abundance: .
v_gene: TRBV5-8
j_gene: TRBJ2-4
d_gene: .

CDR3aa: CASSPDSRWYF
CDR3nt: TGTGCCAGCAGCCCTGACAGCAGATGGTATTTT
abundance: .
v_gene: TRBV7-9
j_gene: TRBJ2-3
d_gene: .

CDR3aa: CASSERGNYGYTF
CDR3nt: TGTGCCAGCAGTGAGCGGGGGAACTATGGCTACACCTTC
abundance: .
v_gene: TRBV2
j_gene: TRBJ1-2
d_gene: .

CDR3aa: CASSGRGQAQNIQYF
CDR3nt: TGTGCCAGCAGCGGGCGGGGACAGGCCCAAAACATTCAGTACTTC
abundance: .
v_gene: TRBV13
j_gene: TRBJ2-4
d_gene: TRBD1

CDR3aa: CASDSSYEQYF
CDR3nt: TGTGCCAGCGACAGTTCCTACGAGCAGTACTTC
abundance: .
v_gene: TRBV2
j_gene: TRBJ2-7
d_gene: .

CDR3aa: CATSRDRGNNQPQHF
CDR3nt: TGTGCCACCAGCAGAGATCGGGGAAACAATCAGCCCCAGCATTTT
abundance: .
v_gene: TRBV15
j_gene: TRBJ1-5
d_gene: .

CDR3aa: CASSVSSFETQYF
CDR3nt: TGTGCCAGCAGCGTTAGTAGCTTTGAGACCCAGTACTTC
abundance: .
v_gene: TRBV6-1
j_gene: TRBJ2-5
d_gene: .

CDR3aa: CASSRDSSNTEAFF
CDR3nt: TGCGCCAGCAGCCGGGACAGTTCGAACACTGAAGCTTTCTTT
abundance: .
v_gene: TRBV10-1
j_gene: TRBJ1-1
d_gene: TRBD1

CDR3aa: CASSLGDSYEQYF
CDR3nt: TGTGCCAGCAGCCTCGGGGATTCCTACGAGCAGTACTTC
abundance: once
v_gene: TRBV7-9
j_gene: TRBJ2-7
d_gene: .

CDR3aa: CASSANRGYTEAFF
CDR3nt: TGCGCCAGCAGCGCGAACAGGGGTTACACTGAAGCTTTCTTT
abundance: .
v_gene: TRBV5-1
j_gene: TRBJ1-1
d_gene: TRBD1

CDR3aa: CASSPGQGRGYGYTF
CDR3nt: TGTGCCAGCAGTCCGGGACAGGGGAGGGGCTATGGCTACACCTTC
abundance: .
v_gene: TRBV27
j_gene: TRBJ1-2
d_gene: TRBD1

CDR3aa: CATSRAPGEQPQHF
CDR3nt: TGTGCCACCAGCAGAGCTCCAGGGGAACAGCCCCAGCATTTT
abundance: .
v_gene: TRBV15
j_gene: TRBJ1-5
d_gene: .

CDR3aa: CASSLRTTGGPGETQYF
CDR3nt: TGCGCCAGCAGCTTAAGAACGACGGGGGGGCCGGGGGAGACCCAGTACTTC
abundance: .
v_gene: TRBV5-1
j_gene: TRBJ2-5
d_gene: TRBD2

CDR3aa: CASIKGAGANVLTF
CDR3nt: TGTGCCAGCATCAAGGGGGCTGGGGCCAACGTCCTGACTTTC
abundance: .
v_gene: TRBV2
j_gene: TRBJ2-6
d_gene: .

CDR3aa: CASSVGQTSGNTIYF
CDR3nt: TGTGCCAGCAGCGTAGGACAGACTTCTGGAAACACCATATATTTT
abundance: .
v_gene: TRBV9
j_gene: TRBJ1-3
d_gene: .

CDR3aa: CASSSPGNTGELFF
CDR3nt: TGTGCCAGCAGCTCCCCGGGGAACACCGGGGAGCTGTTTTTT
abundance: .
v_gene: TRBV7-9
j_gene: TRBJ2-2
d_gene: .

CDR3aa: CASSLAGRLGEQYF
CDR3nt: TGTGCCAGCAGCTTGGCGGGCAGACTAGGGGAGCAGTACTTC
abundance: .
v_gene: TRBV5-4
j_gene: TRBJ2-7
d_gene: .

CDR3aa: CSVEETGDGYTF
CDR3nt: TGCAGCGTTGAAGAGACAGGGGACGGCTACACCTTC
abundance: .
v_gene: TRBV29-1
j_gene: TRBJ1-2
d_gene: TRBD1

CDR3aa: CASSFRDRVYQPQHF
CDR3nt: TGTGCCAGCAGTTTCCGGGACAGGGTTTATCAGCCCCAGCATTTT
abundance: once
v_gene: TRBV28
j_gene: TRBJ1-5
d_gene: TRBD1

CDR3aa: CASSSADSRVSYEQYF
CDR3nt: TGTGCCAGTAGTTCCGCCGACAGCCGGGTCTCCTACGAGCAGTACTTC
abundance: .
v_gene: TRBV19
j_gene: TRBJ2-7
d_gene: .

CDR3aa: CASSLGRGINTDTQYF
CDR3nt: TGTGCCAGCAGCTTAGGTCGGGGGATAAACACAGATACGCAGTATTTT
abundance: .
v_gene: TRBV7-6
j_gene: TRBJ2-3
d_gene: .

CDR3aa: CASRPLPWTGGEAFF
CDR3nt: TGTGCCAGCCGCCCTCTACCATGGACAGGCGGGGAGGCTTTCTTT
abundance: .
v_gene: TRBV27
j_gene: TRBJ1-1
d_gene: TRBD1

CDR3aa: CASSKDSLALPQHF
CDR3nt: TGTGCCAGCAGCAAGGACAGCCTTGCTTTGCCCCAGCATTTT
abundance: .
v_gene: TRBV7-2
j_gene: TRBJ1-5
d_gene: .

CDR3aa: CASSLATGFDGYTF
CDR3nt: TGTGCCAGCAGCCTCGCGACAGGATTTGATGGCTACACCTTC
abundance: .
v_gene: TRBV7-9
j_gene: TRBJ1-2
d_gene: .

CDR3aa: CASFDGGLSMAWETQYF
CDR3nt: TGTGCCAGCTTTGACGGGGGGCTCTCCATGGCATGGGAGACCCAGTACTTC
abundance: .
v_gene: TRBV7-6
j_gene: TRBJ2-5
d_gene: .

CDR3aa: CASRARGTSGNEQYF
CDR3nt: TGTGCCAGCAGGGCGAGGGGGACTAGCGGGAACGAGCAGTACTTC
abundance: few
v_gene: TRBV6-6
j_gene: TRBJ2-7
d_gene: TRBD2

CDR3aa: CASSLLTTGIYGYTF
CDR3nt: TGTGCCAGCAGCCTCCTAACCACAGGGATATATGGCTACACCTTC
abundance: .
v_gene: TRBV4-2
j_gene: TRBJ1-2
d_gene: .

CDR3aa: CASSPPTGGGRGGNEQFF
CDR3nt: TGTGCCAGCTCACCACCGACCGGTGGCGGGAGGGGTGGTAATGAGCAGTTCTTC
abundance: .
v_gene: TRBV18
j_gene: TRBJ2-1
d_gene: TRBD2

CDR3aa: CSVEDPGQGRVGYTF
CDR3nt: TGCAGCGTTGAAGATCCGGGACAGGGGCGAGTTGGCTACACCTTC
abundance: .
v_gene: TRBV29-1
j_gene: TRBJ1-2
d_gene: TRBD1

CDR3aa: CASSQALADYEQYF
CDR3nt: TGCGCCAGCAGCCAAGCATTAGCGGACTACGAGCAGTACTTC
abundance: .
v_gene: TRBV4-1
j_gene: TRBJ2-7
d_gene: .

CDR3aa: CAVELRVGTEAFF
CDR3nt: TGTGCCGTCGAATTGAGGGTGGGCACTGAAGCTTTCTTT
abundance: .
v_gene: TRBV30
j_gene: TRBJ1-1
d_gene: .

CDR3aa: CASSSGTGTEYNSPLHF
CDR3nt: TGCGCCAGCAGTTCAGGAACCGGGACAGAATATAATTCACCCCTCCACTTT
abundance: .
v_gene: TRBV5-1
j_gene: TRBJ1-6
d_gene: TRBD1

CDR3aa: CASSRTRDRAGEQYF
CDR3nt: TGTGCCAGCAGCCGAACACGGGACAGGGCAGGCGAGCAGTACTTC
abundance: .
v_gene: TRBV14
j_gene: TRBJ2-7
d_gene: TRBD1

CDR3aa: CASRRDRGTNEKLFF
CDR3nt: TGTGCCAGCAGACGGGACAGGGGTACTAATGAAAAACTGTTTTTT
abundance: .
v_gene: TRBV7-2
j_gene: TRBJ1-4
d_gene: TRBD1

CDR3aa: CASSPATWAGGDTGELFF
CDR3nt: TGCGCCAGCAGCCCGGCGACATGGGCGGGAGGGGACACCGGGGAGCTGTTTTTT
abundance: .
v_gene: TRBV5-1
j_gene: TRBJ2-2
d_gene: TRBD2

CDR3aa: CASSSPRRGYTF
CDR3nt: TGTGCCAGCAGCTCCCCCCGCAGGGGCTACACCTTC
abundance: .
v_gene: TRBV6-5
j_gene: TRBJ1-2
d_gene: .

CDR3aa: CASSLGQGYNEQFF
CDR3nt: TGTGCCAGCAGCTTAGGACAGGGCTACAATGAGCAGTTCTTC
abundance: .
v_gene: TRBV11-3
j_gene: TRBJ2-1
d_gene: TRBD1